This passage covers 27 T cell receptor beta chains from one sample sequenced in a study of blood T cell repertoires in COVID-19. Assay used: immunoSEQ multiplex PCR; TCRdb lists only in-frame clones, some missing. The sample lists over 95,000 clones, about 85% occurring once. The sample was peripheral blood. The receptors shown here come from a human donor in a cohort sampled during active COVID-19.

This clone is a singleton in its sample. V and J are TRBV6-5 and TRBJ2-1, with 10 bases that match TRBD1. The germline gives CDR1 MNHEY, CDR2 SVGAGI. J lost 5 bases, V lost 7 bases, and 5 bases had no gene match. This CDR3 has 14 residues. The CDR3 protein is CASTGDRGNNEQFF. CDR3 in DNA: TGTGCCAGCACCGGGGACAGGGGCAACAATGAGCAGTTCTTC.

The chain combines TRBV19 with TRBJ1-5, with a possible D match to TRBD1 (5 bases). V was cut by 6 bases and J by 0 bases, with 9 bases left in between. The germline gives CDR1 LNHDA, CDR2 SQIVND (reference sequence). The CDR3 spans 14 residues. CDR3 DNA: TGTGCCAGTAGCCAACAGGATAGCAATCAGCCCCAGCATTTT. It translates to CASSQQDSNQPQHF.

This clone was counted between two and nine times. The V and J genes are TRBV19 and TRBJ2-7, with 7 bases aligning to TRBD2. Trimming cost V 5 bases and J 3 bases; bases outside gene matches: 4. The CDR3 has 13 residues. Germline lookup yields CDR1 LNHDA and CDR2 SQIVND (reference sequence). DNA of the CDR3: TGTGCCAGTAGTCCGGGACTAAACTACGAGCAGTACTTC. Its translation: CASSPGLNYEQYF. Full variable domain (missing parts from reference TRBV19 and TRBJ2-7): DGGITQSPKYLFRKEGQNVTLSCEQNLNHDAMYWYRQDPGQGLRLIYYSQIVNDFQKGDIAEGYSVSREKKESFPLTVTSAQKNPTAFYLCASSPGLNYEQYFGPGTRLTVT.

V and J are TRBV4-2 and TRBJ2-7; 10 positions agree with TRBD2. CDR3 length: 14 residues. V was clipped by 4 bases and J by 3 bases; unmatched bases: 3. Per germline, CDR1 LGHNA and CDR2 YNFKEQ. CDR3 sequence (DNA): TGTGCCAGCAGCCCTAGCGGGGGCGGCTACGAGCAGTACTTC. Residues: CASSPSGGGYEQYF.

This clone was observed a handful of times. The CDR3 region has the DNA TGTGCCAGCAGGTCGGACAGTACCAACATTCAGTACTTC. Protein: CASRSDSTNIQYF. The chain uses TRBV12-3 or TRBV12-4 and TRBJ2-4; D perhaps matches TRBD1 (6 bases). The V and J ends lost 6 bases and 7 bases respectively, with 13 bases between them. The CDR3 runs 13 residues.

The V and J genes are TRBV10-3 and TRBJ2-7; D not certain. The CDR3 is 16 amino acids. CDR1 ENHRY and CDR2 SYGVKD come from the germline V gene. Deletions cut 0 bases from V and 6 bases from J, with 18 bases between. CDR3 protein: CAISESQVRDMAEQYF. CDR3 nucleotide sequence: TGTGCCATCAGTGAGTCCCAAGTGAGAGACATGGCCGAGCAGTACTTC.

This chain connects TRBV30 to TRBJ1-2; D not resolved. Trimming cost V 0 bases and J 11 bases, with 16 bases left between them. The CDR3 runs to 13 residues. Germline-derived CDR1 and CDR2 are GTSNPN and SVGIG (reference sequence). The CDR3 region has the DNA TGTGCCTGGAGTGTTGCGGTTCTGAGTTCATACACCTTC. Protein sequence: CAWSVAVLSSYTF. The whole variable domain, filled in from reference TRBV30 and TRBJ1-2, reads SQTIHQWPATLVQPVGSPLSLECTVEGTSNPNLYWYRQAAGRGLQLLFYSVGIGQISSEVPQNLSASRPQDRQFILSSKKLLLSDSGFYLCAWSVAVLSSYTFGSGTRLTVV.

Only a few counts were recorded for this clone. The chain links TRBV7-2 to TRBJ1-6; 12 bases match TRBD1. The CDR3 loop spans 17 amino acids. Germline V lookup: CDR1 SGHTA, CDR2 FQGNSA. V gave up 5 bases and J gave up 7 bases; unmatched junction bases: 9. The CDR3 reads CASSPGDRGLGNSPLHF. The CDR3 DNA follows: TGTGCCAGCAGCCCCGGGGACAGGGGGCTAGGAAATTCACCCCTCCACTTT. The entire variable domain, with the rest obtained from reference TRBV7-2 and TRBJ1-6, is as follows: GAGVSQSPSNKVTEKGKDVELRCDPISGHTALYWYRQSLGQGLEFLIYFQGNSAPDKSGLPSDRFSAERTGGSVSTLTIQRTQQEDSAVYLCASSPGDRGLGNSPLHFGNGTRLTVT.

This clone came up once. This rearrangement joins TRBV6-2 or TRBV6-3 to TRBJ1-5; D gene uncertain. Trimming removed 4 bases from V and 6 bases from J, with 10 bases in between. The CDR3 extends over 13 amino acids. Germline lookup yields CDR1 MNHEY and CDR2 SVGEGT. The CDR3 DNA reads TGTGCCAGCAGTTCCATCTCGGGTCAGCCCCAGCATTTT. Protein: CASSSISGQPQHF.

The rearrangement uses TRBV25-1 and TRBJ2-5; no reliable D call. Trimming took off 6 bases at V and 2 bases at J, with 10 bases between the two ends. Per germline, CDR1 MGHDK and CDR2 SYGVNS. This CDR3 is 13 amino acids long. The CDR3 protein is CASSHSEQETQYF. The DNA of the CDR3 is TGTGCCAGCAGCCACAGTGAACAAGAGACCCAGTACTTC. The variable domain in full, completed from reference TRBV25-1 and TRBJ2-5, reads EADIYQTPRYLVIGTGKKITLECSQTMGHDKMYWYQQDPGMELHLIHYSYGVNSTEKGDLSSESTVSRIRTEHFPLTLESARPSHTSQYLCASSHSEQETQYFGPGTRLLVL.

This chain connects TRBV2 to TRBJ2-1; 11 bases are a match to TRBD1. The junction had 8 bases not matched to a gene; V was cut back by 6 bases and J by 7 bases. This CDR3 has 15 amino acids. Per germline, CDR1 SNHLY and CDR2 FYNNEI. The CDR3 protein is CASSPGQGARNEQFF. The CDR3 nucleotides read TGTGCCAGCAGCCCTGGACAGGGGGCTAGGAATGAGCAGTTCTTC.

The genes are TRBV5-1 and TRBJ1-3, with D possibly being TRBD1 (6 bases). V shed 4 bases and J shed 3 bases, with 11 bases lying between them. The CDR3 runs 14 residues. CDR1 SGHRS and CDR2 YFSETQ come from the germline V gene. CDR3 DNA: TGCGCCAGCAGCCTACAGGGATTTGGAAACACCATATATTTT. Translation: CASSLQGFGNTIYF.

This chain links TRBV5-1 with TRBJ2-1; D gene ambiguous. This CDR3 is 14 amino acids long. Deletions cut 6 bases from V and 6 bases from J, with 16 bases between. Germline V lookup: CDR1 SGHRS, CDR2 YFSETQ. CDR3 region: CASNSGWMGNEQFF. For the CDR3, the DNA is TGCGCCAGCAACAGTGGATGGATGGGCAATGAGCAGTTCTTC. The full variable domain, with the rest looked up from reference TRBV5-1 and TRBJ2-1, is KAGVTQTPRYLIKTRGQQVTLSCSPISGHRSVSWYQQTPGQGLQFLFEYFSETQRNKGNFPGRFSGRQFSNSRSEMNVSTLELGDSALYLCASNSGWMGNEQFFGPGTRLTVL.

V usage is TRBV3-1 (or the pseudogene TRBV3-2) and J usage is TRBJ1-2; the match to TRBD1 covers 8 bases. The CDR3 runs 16 residues. Germline loops: CDR1 LGHDT, CDR2 YNNKEL (reference sequence). V lost 2 bases, J lost 0 bases, and 5 bases stayed unmatched. CDR3 sequence: CASSQTLTGANYGYTF. CDR3 DNA sequence: TGTGCCAGCAGCCAAACCTTGACAGGGGCTAACTATGGCTACACCTTC.

The chain uses TRBV14 and TRBJ1-5; D is unresolved. V was trimmed by 0 bases and J by 5 bases, leaving 5 bases between them. In germline, CDR1 is SGHDN, CDR2 FVKESK. CDR3 length: 13 residues. This CDR3 reads CASSQDMYQPQHF. CDR3 DNA sequence: TGTGCCAGCAGCCAAGATATGTATCAGCCCCAGCATTTT.

This chain connects TRBV19 to TRBJ2-3; 7 bases match TRBD1. Germline values: CDR1 LNHDA, CDR2 SQIVND (reference sequence). This CDR3 contains 14 residues. J was trimmed by 6 bases and V by 3 bases; bases with no gene match: 6. The DNA of the CDR3 is TGTGCCAGTAGTATCCGGCACAGGGGTGATACGCAGTATTTT. This gives the protein CASSIRHRGDTQYF. The variable domain in full, with the rest retrieved from reference TRBV19 and TRBJ2-3, is DGGITQSPKYLFRKEGQNVTLSCEQNLNHDAMYWYRQDPGQGLRLIYYSQIVNDFQKGDIAEGYSVSREKKESFPLTVTSAQKNPTAFYLCASSIRHRGDTQYFGPGTRLTVL.

In this sample, this clone turned up a few times. This chain connects TRBV2 to TRBJ1-5; tentative D call: TRBD1 (5 bases). CDR3 length equals 15 residues. The V and J ends lost 7 bases and 1 base respectively, with 14 bases between them. Germline loops: CDR1 SNHLY, CDR2 FYNNEI. CDR3 region: CASNRGWGSNQPQHF. In DNA, the CDR3 is TGTGCCAGCAATCGCGGCTGGGGCAGCAATCAGCCCCAGCATTTT. Together with reference TRBV2 and TRBJ1-5, the CDR3 gives the full variable domain: EPEVTQTPSHQVTQMGQEVILRCVPISNHLYFYWYRQILGQKVEFLVSFYNNEISEKSEIFDDQFSVERPDGSNFTLKIRSTKLEDSAMYFCASNRGWGSNQPQHFGDGTRLSIL.

The V and J genes are TRBV29-1 and TRBJ2-1; the D gene is possibly TRBD2 (5 bases). The CDR3 extends over 12 amino acids. The germline V gene has CDR1 SQVTM and CDR2 ANQGSEA. The CDR3 coding sequence is TGCACAATATCTCCGAGGGAGAATGAGCAGTTCTTC. This sequence encodes CTISPRENEQFF.

The chain combines TRBV28 with TRBJ2-7, with D perhaps matching TRBD2 (7 bases). This CDR3 contains 16 residues. V was cut by 3 bases and J by 3 bases, with 18 bases left in between. Germline CDR1 MDHEN, CDR2 SYDVKM. The CDR3 loop reads CASSFGPRRGHYEQYF. The CDR3 DNA follows: TGTGCCAGCAGTTTTGGTCCCAGGCGGGGGCACTACGAGCAGTACTTC.

The chain joins TRBV2 to TRBJ2-1; a possible D gene is TRBD2 (6 bases). The length of the CDR3 is 13 residues. The V end was cut by 6 bases, the J end by 10 bases, with 16 bases between. CDR1 is SNHLY, CDR2 FYNNEI, per germline. The CDR3 loop is CASSLMEGGEQFF. CDR3 DNA sequence: TGTGCCAGCAGCTTAATGGAGGGCGGCGAGCAGTTCTTC.

The chain combines TRBV11-2 with TRBJ2-3; 8 bases are a match to TRBD2. J lost 2 bases, V lost 4 bases, and 5 bases had no gene match. Germline V gene sequence: CDR1 SGHAT, CDR2 FQNNGV. This CDR3 is built from 15 residues. The CDR3 DNA reads TGTGCCAGCAGCTCCGGGGGGGTCTACACAGATACGCAGTATTTT. It is translated as CASSSGGVYTDTQYF.

The rearrangement links TRBV6-5 to TRBJ1-1; 9 bases agree with TRBD1. V gave up 6 bases and J gave up 1 base; unmatched junction bases: 3. The CDR3 has 14 amino acids. CDR1 is MNHEY and CDR2 is SVGAGI in the germline V gene. CDR3 residues: CASSPGQGNTEAFF. The CDR3 DNA follows: TGTGCCAGCAGCCCGGGACAGGGGAACACTGAAGCTTTCTTT.

The J gene is TRBJ1-1, the V gene TRBV7-2; the D is unclear. The CDR3 is made up of 15 amino acids. The V gene lost 5 bases and the J gene lost 1 base, with 14 bases spanning the gap. The germline V gene has CDR1 SGHTA and CDR2 FQGNSA. The CDR3 protein is CASSPTRGTNTEAFF. CDR3 DNA: TGTGCCAGCAGCCCAACTCGCGGCACGAACACTGAAGCTTTCTTT. Full variable domain (rest looked up from reference TRBV7-2 and TRBJ1-1): GAGVSQSPSNKVTEKGKDVELRCDPISGHTALYWYRQSLGQGLEFLIYFQGNSAPDKSGLPSDRFSAERTGGSVSTLTIQRTQQEDSAVYLCASSPTRGTNTEAFFGQGTRLTVV.

V and J are TRBV18 and TRBJ2-7; TRBD2 is a possible D gene (5 bases). The CDR3 runs to 15 residues. V lost 2 bases and J 3 bases, leaving 14 bases between the germline ends. Germline CDR1 is KGHSH and CDR2 is LQKENI. Here the CDR3 reads CASSPSEGWSYEQYF. The CDR3 region has the DNA TGTGCCAGCTCACCAAGCGAGGGTTGGAGCTACGAGCAGTACTTC.

This rearrangement joins TRBV4-3 to TRBJ2-7; D may be TRBD1 (6 bases). V was trimmed by 4 bases and J by 3 bases, leaving 16 bases between them. Per germline, CDR1 LGHNA and CDR2 YSLEER. CDR3 length: 15 residues. The CDR3 nucleotides are TGCGCCAGCAGCCGGACCACAGGGATCGGCTACGAGCAGTACTTC. Protein: CASSRTTGIGYEQYF.

The chain couples TRBV9 to TRBJ2-7, with 7 positions matching TRBD1. V shed 0 bases, J shed 2 bases, and the junction held 5 bases outside the gene matches. Per germline, CDR1 SGDLS and CDR2 YYNGEE. The CDR3 extends over 15 amino acids. CDR3: CASSVGQGLTYEQYF. In DNA form, the CDR3 reads TGTGCCAGCAGCGTAGGACAGGGCCTCACCTACGAGCAGTACTTC. The variable domain in full, with the rest retrieved from reference TRBV9 and TRBJ2-7, is DSGVTQTPKHLITATGQRVTLRCSPRSGDLSVYWYQQSLDQGLQFLIQYYNGEERAKGNILERFSAQQFPDLHSELNLSSLELGDSALYFCASSVGQGLTYEQYFGPGTRLTVT.

This clone appeared a single time. The chain couples TRBV5-1 to TRBJ2-3; TRBD2 agrees at 8 bases. The CDR3 totals 18 residues. J lost 3 bases, V lost 0 bases, and 12 bases had no gene match. The germline V gene encodes CDR1 SGHRS and CDR2 YFSETQ. This CDR3 reads CASSLEVRERGRTDTQYF. In DNA form, the CDR3 reads TGCGCCAGCAGCTTGGAGGTCAGGGAGCGGGGGCGAACAGATACGCAGTATTTT.